Shown below are 31 T cell receptor beta chains from a single sample sequenced in a study of blood T cells in healthy people across ages. It was with a sample-barcoded 5' primer and a J-beta primer mix that a second PCR of about 7 to 12 cycles was run. TCRdb processed the 5' RACE reads anew with MiXCR; each CDR3 protein has one entry. The sample contains about 1.4 million distinct CDR3 sequences, approximately 59% of which appear only once. Material for sequencing was blood. All receptors derive from a young man in good health.

Comments on this clonotype: Its ends do not fully match the called genes, so a read error is possible. The chain carries TRBV10-3 and TRBJ1-4; possible D gene TRBD1, 5 bases. There are 13 residues in the CDR3. Per the germline V gene, CDR1 is ENHRY and CDR2 is SYGVKD. For the CDR3, the DNA is TGTGCCATCATTTACAGGAGAAATGAAGAACTGTTTTTT. It codes for CAIIYRRNEELFF.

The chain uses TRBV6-2 or TRBV6-3 and TRBJ2-1; D is undetermined. Germline V gene data show CDR1 as MNHEY and CDR2 as SVGEGT. The V gene lost 0 bases and the J gene lost 10 bases, with 7 bases spanning the gap. The CDR3 has 12 residues. The CDR3 DNA reads as TGTGCCAGCAGTTACTCGACGGCAGAGCAGTTCTTC. Protein product: CASSYSTAEQFF.

This clonotype was counted a single time. This sequence joins TRBV27 and TRBJ2-1; 7 bases map to TRBD2. From germline, CDR1 is MNHEY and CDR2 SMNVEV (reference sequence). The trim removed 8 bases at V and 7 bases at J, leaving 11 bases unmatched. This CDR3 is built from 14 residues. CDR3 sequence reads: CASRVMGGENEQFF. The DNA for the CDR3 is TGTGCCAGCCGCGTTATGGGGGGGGAGAATGAGCAGTTCTTC.

This clonotype was seen once. V usage is TRBV27 and J usage is TRBJ2-1; 10 bases align to TRBD2. V lost 6 bases and J lost 12; bases outside the gene matches: 14. This CDR3 is 15 amino acids long. The germline V gene has CDR1 MNHEY and CDR2 SMNVEV (reference sequence). CDR3 DNA: TGTGCCAGCAGCCAGAGCGGGAGGGCCGTGGGTAGGCAGTTCTTC. Residues: CASSQSGRAVGRQFF.

The chain employs TRBV5-4 and TRBJ2-1, with 8 bases aligning to TRBD2. Losses at the gene ends were 4 bases for V and 2 bases for J; bases not matched to a gene: 14. The CDR3 consists of 18 residues. CDR1 SGHNT and CDR2 YYREEE come from the germline V gene (reference sequence). The CDR3 bases are TGTGCCAGCAGCCGCCCTGGAAGCGGGAGAGGCACCTACAATGAGCAGTTCTTC. This encodes CASSRPGSGRGTYNEQFF.

The rearrangement joins TRBV5-1 to TRBJ2-5; a possible D gene is TRBD1 (6 bases). The V end lost 2 bases, the J end lost 5 bases, and 13 bases lay between the germline ends. CDR1 is SGHRS and CDR2 is YFSETQ in the germline V gene. There are 14 residues in the CDR3. As DNA, the CDR3 is TGCGCCAGCAGCTTCCTCAGGGGAAATGAGACCCAGTACTTC. It is translated as CASSFLRGNETQYF.

This clonotype was seen more than once but under ten times. The V gene is TRBV29-1, the J gene TRBJ2-1, with 8 bases identical to TRBD2. This CDR3 has 14 residues. Germline CDR1 reads SQVTM; CDR2 reads ANQGSEA. The trim removed 6 bases at V and 7 bases at J, leaving 11 bases unmatched. The CDR3 protein is CSVGTGTRNNEQFF. CDR3 nucleotides: TGCAGCGTAGGAACCGGGACTAGGAATAATGAGCAGTTCTTC.

Remarks on this clonotype: The junction differs from germline at one of its ends, possibly a read error. This chain links TRBV2 with TRBJ2-3; possible D gene TRBD2, 5 bases. This CDR3 comprises 11 residues. Germline assignment: CDR1 SNHLY and CDR2 FYNNEI. The CDR3 reads CVSGRTDTQYF. CDR3 DNA: TGTGTCAGCGGCCGCACAGATACGCAGTATTTT.

The rearrangement uses TRBV20-1 and TRBJ2-4; TRBD2 might be the D (6 bases). V shed 0 bases and J shed 2 bases, with 20 bases lying between them. Looked up from germline, CDR1 is DFQATT and CDR2 is SNEGSKA (reference sequence). This CDR3 region has 18 residues. CDR3: CSARDTSIIRGTKNIQYF. The DNA of the CDR3 is TGCAGTGCTAGAGATACGTCCATCATTCGGGGGACCAAAAACATTCAGTACTTC.

The table lists this clonotype with a count of one. This rearrangement joins TRBV24-1 to TRBJ2-3; D may be TRBD2 (5 bases). V lost 6 bases, J lost 0 bases, and 15 bases lay in between. The length of the CDR3 is 16 residues. From germline, CDR1 is KGHDR and CDR2 SFDVKD. In DNA, the CDR3 is TGTGCCACCAGTTGCCCGGGATGGCCTAGCACAGATACGCAGTATTTT. The encoded protein is CATSCPGWPSTDTQYF.

This clonotype was observed once. The chain has TRBV4-1 and TRBJ1-1; no firm D call. The CDR3 runs 14 residues. V was cut by 1 base and J by 3 bases, with 9 bases left in between. Germline CDR1 and CDR2: MGHRA and YSYEKL. The CDR3 DNA reads TGCGCCAGCAGCCAAGCTTTGGTTGACACTGAAGCTTTCTTT. Protein product: CASSQALVDTEAFF.

The chain carries TRBV4-1 and TRBJ1-1; D ambiguous. The CDR3 consists of 13 residues. Trimming took 4 bases from V and 11 from J, leaving 17 bases between them. The germline V gene has CDR1 MGHRA and CDR2 YSYEKL. The CDR3 DNA reads as TGCGCCAGCAGCCTGCTAGGCCTAACCGAGGCTTTCTTT. This encodes CASSLLGLTEAFF.

The chain couples TRBV12-3 or TRBV12-4 to TRBJ2-7; possibly TRBD2 for D (6 bases). The V end lost 6 bases, the J end lost 2 bases, and 17 bases lay between the germline ends. The CDR3 has 15 residues. CDR3 protein: CASSSTGLVTYEQYF. DNA of the CDR3: TGTGCCAGCAGCTCCACGGGACTCGTAACCTACGAGCAGTACTTC.

The chain has TRBV27 and TRBJ2-7; D uncertain. The length of the CDR3 is 14 residues. From germline, CDR1 is MNHEY and CDR2 SMNVEV (reference sequence). Trimming removed 2 bases from V and 4 bases from J, with 12 bases in between. CDR3 region: CASSLIYPGYEQYF. CDR3 in DNA: TGTGCCAGCAGTTTAATCTACCCTGGTTACGAGCAGTACTTC.

Notes on this clonotype: Given the absence of the conserved phenylalanine or tryptophan at the CDR3 end, a read error is likely. This chain connects TRBV14 to TRBJ2-1, with D possibly TRBD2 on 6 matching bases. CDR1 and CDR2 (germline): SGHDN, FVKESK. The CDR3 spans 19 residues. The germline V and J ends were trimmed by 0 bases and 0 bases, with 18 bases remaining between them. In nucleotides, the CDR3 is TGTGCCAGCAGCCAAGACCAGTATCGCGGGGTCAGCTCCTACAATGAGCAGTTCGTC. Translation: CASSQDQYRGVSSYNEQFV.

The genes are TRBV20-1 and TRBJ2-7, with no clear D. The CDR3 is 13 amino acids. The germline V and J ends were trimmed by 5 bases and 3 bases, with 14 bases remaining between them. CDR1 and CDR2 from the germline V gene are DFQATT and SNEGSKA (reference sequence). The CDR3 nucleotides are TGCAGTGCTCGAGGAGATGTGGACTACGAGCAGTACTTC. Protein: CSARGDVDYEQYF.

The chain recombines TRBV6-5 with TRBJ2-7; maybe TRBD1 (6 bases). Gene TRBJ2-5 matches the end of the DNA better, so the J call may be wrong. From germline, CDR1 is MNHEY and CDR2 SVGAGI. The CDR3 has 13 residues. For the CDR3, the DNA is TGTGCCAGCAGTACCCGGGACAAAGAGACCCAGTACTTC. Translated, it gives CASSTRDKETQYF.

The chain is built from TRBV2 and TRBJ1-2; D not resolved. Looked up from germline, CDR1 is SNHLY and CDR2 is FYNNEI. V lost 4 bases to trimming and J lost 5 bases, with 14 bases between them. The length of the CDR3 is 14 residues. This CDR3 is CASSGYGPIYGYTF. As DNA, the CDR3 is TGTGCCAGCAGTGGTTACGGACCGATATATGGCTACACCTTC.

This clonotype was recorded a few times. The chain recombines TRBV30 with TRBJ2-5; possibly TRBD1 for D (5 bases). Germline V gene lookup returns CDR1 GTSNPN and CDR2 SVGIG (reference sequence). CDR3 length: 12 residues. V was trimmed by 7 bases and J by 11 bases, leaving 20 bases between them. The CDR3 reads CALSRLDNEQYF. The CDR3 DNA is TGTGCCTTGTCCAGGCTGGACAATGAGCAGTACTTC.

The chain joins TRBV12-3 or TRBV12-4 to TRBJ2-7; TRBD1 might be the D (5 bases). The V end lost 4 bases, the J end lost 0 bases, and 13 bases lay between the germline ends. The CDR3 runs to 15 residues. The DNA of the CDR3 is TGTGCCAGCAGTTACTCCAGGGAAATCTCCTACGAGCAGTACTTC. Translation gives CASSYSREISYEQYF.

CDR3 DNA: TGCAGTGCTAGAGAGACGCCCCCTAGCTGGGCGGATACGCAGTATTTT. It encodes CSARETPPSWADTQYF. This chain connects TRBV20-1 to TRBJ2-3; tentative D call: TRBD2 (5 bases). V dropped 0 bases and J dropped 6 bases, with 19 bases sitting between them. This CDR3 is 16 amino acids long. Germline-derived CDR1 and CDR2 are DFQATT and SNEGSKA (reference sequence).

This clonotype was found once. The V gene is TRBV10-1, the J gene TRBJ2-5; D perhaps matches TRBD1 (5 bases). The assigned J gene may be wrong: the sequence end matches TRBJ2-7 better. The CDR3 has 12 residues. CDR1 and CDR2 (germline): WNHNN, SYGVQD (reference sequence). Here the CDR3 DNA reads TGCGCCAGCAGAGGGGCCTGGGGCGAGCAGTACTTC. This sequence encodes CASRGAWGEQYF.

This clonotype occurred a few times. The chain combines TRBV7-9 with TRBJ2-7, with D tentatively TRBD1 (5 bases). The CDR3 has 15 residues. The V and J ends lost 4 bases and 2 bases respectively, with 15 bases between them. Germline V CDR1 and CDR2: SEHNR, FQNEAQ (reference sequence). The CDR3 DNA reads TGTGCCAGCAGCTGGAGCGACAGAAACCCCTACGAGCAGTACTTC. Protein sequence: CASSWSDRNPYEQYF.

V and J are TRBV7-2 and TRBJ1-2, with 8 nucleotides matching TRBD1. The V gene end was trimmed by 4 bases and the J gene end by 6 bases; junction bases not matched to a gene: 10. This CDR3 is 15 amino acids long. The germline V gene has CDR1 SGHTA and CDR2 FQGNSA. The CDR3 DNA sequence: TGTGCCAGCAGCTCGACAGGGGAAGGAACTAATGGCTACACCTTC. Its translation: CASSSTGEGTNGYTF.

The V call is TRBV5-1, the J call TRBJ2-7; a possible D gene is TRBD2 (6 bases). Germline V gene data show CDR1 as SGHRS and CDR2 as YFSETQ. V shed 1 base and J shed 7 bases, with 18 bases lying between them. The CDR3 runs to 15 residues. For the CDR3, the DNA is TGCGCCAGCAGCTTGTCCGGGACTGTGCAGCTTGAGCAGTACTTC. Protein: CASSLSGTVQLEQYF.

The rearrangement uses TRBV27 and TRBJ1-6, with TRBD1 identical over 8 bases. V was pared by 6 bases and J by 6 bases, with 4 bases of the junction left unmatched. This CDR3 comprises 14 residues. Germline lookup yields CDR1 MNHEY and CDR2 SMNVEV (reference sequence). CDR3 coding DNA: TGTGCCAGCAGCCCAGACAGGGGTAATTCACCCCTCCACTTT. Translated: CASSPDRGNSPLHF.

This clonotype was seen once. The rearrangement links TRBV6-5 to TRBJ2-1; weak D call: TRBD1 (5 bases). CDR1 is MNHEY, CDR2 SVGAGI, per germline. Trimming removed 6 bases from V and 8 bases from J, with 17 bases in between. The CDR3 covers 14 residues. This CDR3 is CASSRSWGAYEQFF. The CDR3 DNA is TGTGCCAGCAGCCGCTCGTGGGGCGCGTATGAGCAGTTCTTC.

This clonotype was detected only a few times. The chain uses TRBV6-5 and TRBJ2-3; 7 bases map to TRBD1. V gave up 0 bases and J gave up 2 bases; unmatched junction bases: 2. Looked up from germline, CDR1 is MNHEY and CDR2 is SVGAGI. The CDR3 contains 15 residues. Here the CDR3 reads CASSYSTGHTDTQYF. The DNA for the CDR3 is TGTGCCAGCAGTTACTCGACAGGGCACACAGATACGCAGTATTTT.

This clonotype was picked up one time. The chain combines TRBV20-1 with TRBJ1-1; 7 nucleotides match TRBD1. The CDR3 loop spans 14 amino acids. V lost 8 bases, J lost 0 bases, and 9 bases stayed unmatched. Germline assignment: CDR1 DFQATT and CDR2 SNEGSKA (reference sequence). The CDR3 DNA reads TGCAGTCTCCGACAGGGACCTATGAACACTGAAGCTTTCTTT. This sequence encodes CSLRQGPMNTEAFF.

CDR3 DNA sequence: TGTGCCAGCAGCGTAGATGAGAATGAGCAGTACTTC. As protein: CASSVDENEQYF. This sequence joins TRBV9 and TRBJ2-1; the D is unclear. The end of the DNA fits TRBJ2-7 better, so the J call may be wrong. CDR1 and CDR2 (germline): SGDLS, YYNGEE. The CDR3 has 12 amino acids.

This chain connects TRBV6-5 to TRBJ2-1; D not resolved. V lost 3 bases, J lost 10 bases, and 7 bases lay in between. Germline loops: CDR1 MNHEY, CDR2 SVGAGI. The CDR3 is 11 residues long. CDR3 protein: CASSYSREQFF. The CDR3 DNA reads TGTGCCAGCAGTTATTCCAGAGAGCAGTTCTTC.